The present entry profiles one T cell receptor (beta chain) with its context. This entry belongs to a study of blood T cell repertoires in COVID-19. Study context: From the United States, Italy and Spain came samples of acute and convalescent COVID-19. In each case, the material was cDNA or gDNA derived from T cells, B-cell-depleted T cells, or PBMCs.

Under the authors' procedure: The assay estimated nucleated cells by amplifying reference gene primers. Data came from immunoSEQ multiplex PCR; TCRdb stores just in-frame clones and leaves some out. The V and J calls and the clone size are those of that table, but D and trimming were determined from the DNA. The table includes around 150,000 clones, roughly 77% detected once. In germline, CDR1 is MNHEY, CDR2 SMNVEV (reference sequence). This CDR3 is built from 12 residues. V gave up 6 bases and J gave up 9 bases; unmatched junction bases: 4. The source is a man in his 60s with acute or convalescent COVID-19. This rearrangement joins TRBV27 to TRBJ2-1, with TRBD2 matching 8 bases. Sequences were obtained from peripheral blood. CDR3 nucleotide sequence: TGTGCCAGCAGCTATACTAGCGGTGAGCAGTTCTTC. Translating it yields CASSYTSGEQFF.